This paragraph covers one TCR beta chain sequence. Its target antigen remains unknown. The record has no base qualities; no much larger clone is one base away. This sample was taken from a study of cytomegalovirus exposure and HLA in healthy donors (dated by TCRdb to 2016 to 2017). In the study overall: An earlier analysis of approximately 640 of the donors reported approximately 290 Gb of sequence data and roughly 110 million unique TCR beta sequences from about 180 million T cells. An early release covering about 600 HLA-typed donors comprised approximately 300 gigabases of sequencing data and approximately 85 million unique TCR sequences. Of the 398 genotyped donors, roughly 80% were placed in the genetic ancestry cluster associated with self-reported Caucasian donors. The study aimed to test whether signatures of past pathogen exposure could be identified by cataloging public T cell receptors. The study used immunosequencing to profile the T cell repertoires of 666 subjects and linked those repertoires to cytomegalovirus serostatus. In addition to the first cohort of 666 subjects, a separate validation cohort of 100 to 150 different subjects was used. High-throughput TCR immunosequencing, statistical association of individual TCRs with disease status, and machine learning were combined to predict cytomegalovirus infection status. A later analysis re-examined previously published TCR beta repertoires from just over 650 donors and added high-resolution HLA genotyping to investigate patterns of TCR occurrence. In the later analysis, no new phenotypic data were used to find candidate immune exposures; instead, reliance was placed on TCR beta sequences and their occurrence across donors. An earlier analysis of nearly 600 of the donors applied high-throughput TCR beta sequencing to assess whether each TCR beta V gene segment acted as functional or pseudogenic. Donor age, sex, ethnicity and CMV serostatus were compiled together with the repertoire data. A later genetic analysis took genome-wide SNP genotypes for about 65% of the 666 donors and used that subset as a discovery cohort. All discovery cohort repertoires had been generated on a single sequencing platform. HLA typing included class I and class II loci at four-digit resolution. Typing coverage differed by locus: A, B, C, DRB1 and DQB1 were typed in about 620-640 donors, DQA1 in 500 to 550, DPA1 in some 610, and DPB1 in roughly 450. Roughly 5 DR-DQ haplotypes were handled as single units for association and clustering, since linkage in the cohort was strong. Among about 400 genotyped donors of the cohort, an average of roughly 230,000 unique TCR beta nucleotide sequences was sequenced per donor, of which approximately 18% were non-productive. Overall study outcomes, separate from this receptor: The study gave a list of 150 to 200 TCR beta chains associated with cytomegalovirus. Some IMGT-functional V segments, including TRBV6-2 and TRBV6-3, could not be distinguished by the 87-base-pair reads and were therefore excluded. In a later genetic analysis, a missense DCLRE1C variant was associated with V-gene and J-gene trimming of TCR beta chains, and the association was replicated in an independent cohort. In a later analysis, several top co-occurrence clusters were reported to appear linked to parvovirus B19, influenza, CMV and Epstein-Barr virus. In a later genetic analysis, fewer N-insertions in productive TCRs were reported among donors in an Asian-associated ancestry cluster than the roughly 670-donor mean. Most TCR sequences were observed very rarely across donors, whereas some public TCRs were present in many individuals. Because HLA typing was missing for some donors at each locus, association tests included only the typed subset. The authors suggested that the approach could potentially be extended to other disease states and immunological phenotypes. Presence/absence analyses assumed roughly uniform sequencing depth across donors, an assumption that may not hold. When HLA alleles, especially DR and DQ, strongly co-occurred, TCR associations were difficult to assign to individual alleles. A further reported finding was that TCR beta sequences accurately predicted the HLA-A and HLA-B alleles for most subjects in the first cohort. In an earlier analysis of approximately 590 of the donors, most TCR beta V segments appeared in productive rearrangements about 87% or about 30% of the time, broadly matching IMGT annotations. A group of highly shared sequence variants was considered likely to be a technical artifact of the sequencing pipeline. The only immune exposure information available for the cohort was CMV serostatus. Correlated functional status among segregating V segments might reflect linkage disequilibrium, but an unknown experimental factor could not be ruled out. In vitro tests confirmed that a few of the cytomegalovirus-associated TCR beta chains recognize cytomegalovirus antigens. In both the original and validation cohorts, the classifier was reported to diagnose cytomegalovirus status with high specificity and sensitivity. In a later analysis, the rate of TCR association differed among HLA loci, with DRB1 alleles having the most associated TCRs and HLA-C alleles having the fewest. According to a later analysis, most CMV-associated TCR beta chains appeared to be HLA-restricted, and the HLA associations seemed to be driven largely by CMV exposure. Compared with equally common non-associated chains, HLA-associated TCR beta chains in a later analysis were more clonally expanded and had lower generation probabilities. Only TCR beta chains were sequenced in this cohort, and the absence of alpha or paired-chain data limited detectable features. Seventeen rarely observed V segments, including chromosome 9 orphons, were excluded from the earlier analysis of approximately 500 of the donors because counts were too low. In a later analysis, 16,951 TCR beta sequences were associated with specific HLA alleles at a false discovery rate of 0.05.

The cohort consisted of 600 to 750 healthy bone marrow donors. Cohort members were all nominally healthy when sampled, although unrecorded immune exposures were likely present. The donor tested CMV seronegative and was one of the 352 seronegative cohort members. Each donor provided a peripheral blood sample, and peripheral blood mononuclear cells were used for TCR beta sequencing. The Qiagen DNeasy Blood Extraction Kit was used to extract genomic DNA from the blood cell samples. There are 15 amino acids in the CDR3, from cysteine to phenylalanine inclusive. Kept here is only the CDR3 DNA, which spans 45 bases and is read in frame from base 1. V sheds 2 bases and J sheds 0 bases, leaving 10 bases between their ends. In the germline V gene, CDR1 corresponds to MDHEN and CDR2 to SYDVKM. Libraries were built with the immunoSEQ multiplex PCR assay. A mixture of 60 forward primers for TCR Vbeta segments and 13 reverse primers for TCR Jbeta segments was used in the multiplex PCR. Amplification of the CDR3 region of rearranged TCR beta genes was performed with a multiplex PCR assay on genomic DNA. Amplified TCR beta libraries were sequenced as 87-base-pair reads on the Illumina HiSeq System. In the original analysis: Across the 670 or so repertoires, a later analysis counted tens of millions of unique TCR beta chains, 9.5 million to 12 million of which were shared by at least two donors. Raw reads were error-corrected and collapsed into unique sequences with a nearest-neighbor algorithm that merged closely related sequences to remove PCR and sequencing errors. To assign V, D and J gene segments, CDR3 sequences were aligned to IMGT reference sequences. For a sequence to be retained, at least a six-nucleotide match to both a V gene segment and a J gene segment was required. A rearrangement counted as productive if the CDR3 had no stop codons and remained in frame with V and J, and every other rearrangement counted as non-productive. Following IMGT convention, CDR3 was defined as the stretch from the second conserved V-encoded cysteine to the conserved J-encoded phenylalanine. The earlier analysis of approximately 590 of the donors excluded any sequence lacking an unambiguous match to a single V gene segment. An earlier analysis of fewer than 750 of the donors classified V segments as functional when productive rearrangements were above 56.7% and as segregating when the standard deviation between donors was above 5%. A statistical classification framework was built to diagnose cytomegalovirus status from the catalog of TCR beta chain sequences. In a later analysis, TCR nucleotide sequences were compared against IMGT/GENE-DB human TR gene sequences so that V and J genes could be assigned. A later analysis assigned CDR3 sequences and most-parsimonious VDJ recombination scenarios with the TCRdist pipeline. In a later analysis, each TCR beta chain was defined by its CDR3 amino acid sequence together with its V-gene family, and reads lacking a unique V-gene family were excluded. As a way to deal with suspected cross-contamination and a sequencing artifact, a later analysis dropped more than 500 nucleotide sequences that were highly shared and had low generation probability. In a later analysis, a clonal expansion index was calculated for each public chain from normalized within-repertoire ranks of inferred template counts. In a later analysis, generation probabilities were computed using a VDJ recombination model fitted to out-of-frame rearrangements, and the results were checked against IGoR. A later analysis scored TCR-TCR, TCR-HLA and TCR-CMV co-occurrence with hypergeometric tests, applying a repertoire-size bias correction to TCR pairs. In a later analysis, false discovery rates were estimated by permuting HLA or CMV assignments 20 times. In a later analysis, co-occurring TCRs were grouped using DBSCAN, and TCRdist sequence similarity was added for clustering within HLA-allele-positive subsets. Repertoires with fewer than 30,000 or more than 120,000 public chains, plus five repertoires with anomalous nucleotide sharing, were excluded from co-occurrence clustering. TCRdb stores this immuneACCESS table with in-frame sequences only. Part of the clones is absent; in the studies checked, under half of the shortfall reflects unresolved V genes, and no reason is known for the rest. D and trimming were read from the DNA, whereas the V and J calls and clone size are those reported in that table. In this sample the table shows under 200,000 clones, over 60% of which occur a single time. Just over 3% of the sample goes to the ten largest clones.

The receptor's source is a woman aged 40 to 55 in good health and CMV-seronegative. Recombination joined TRBV28 with TRBJ1-2, with no confidently assigned D gene. The sample comprised PBMCs. The CDR3 amino acid sequence is: CASSLNGRSNYGYTF. The sequenced DNA is TGTGCCAGCAGTTTAAATGGCAGATCTAACTATGGCTACACCTTC.